One and the same sample provided the 13 T cell receptor beta chains below, sequenced in a study of cytomegalovirus exposure and HLA in healthy donors. The PCR contained 60 Vbeta and 13 Jbeta primers. The method was immunoSEQ multiplex PCR; TCRdb's version includes in-frame clones alone and lacks a portion of them. This table has 70,000 or so clones, 74% appearing once. Sequenced sample: PBMCs. These receptors all come from a woman aged 55-69 years in good health and CMV-seropositive.

This clone has just a few counts. The chain joins TRBV5-1 to TRBJ2-7, with D possibly being TRBD2 (5 bases). Per germline, CDR1 SGHRS and CDR2 YFSETQ. V was trimmed by 4 bases and J by 5 bases, leaving 13 bases between them. The CDR3 sequence is 13 residues long. The CDR3 DNA is TGCGCCAGCAGCCCCTGGACTTCCCACGAGCAGTACTTC. It specifies CASSPWTSHEQYF.

The chain recombines TRBV27 with TRBJ1-5, with TRBD1 as a possible D gene (6 bases). The CDR3 runs to 15 residues. V was clipped by 4 bases and J by 3 bases, with 13 bases between them. The germline CDR1 and CDR2 sequences are MNHEY and SMNVEV (reference sequence). In nucleotides, the CDR3 is TGTGCCAGCAGTTCCCGGACAGTCGTCAATCAGCCCCAGCATTTT. It yields the protein CASSSRTVVNQPQHF.

This chain uses TRBV27 with TRBJ1-1, with D possibly being TRBD1 (5 bases). Germline V gene sequence: CDR1 MNHEY, CDR2 SMNVEV (reference sequence). V was pared by 3 bases and J by 5 bases, with 10 bases between. The CDR3 sequence is 13 residues long. The CDR3 coding sequence is TGTGCCAGCAGTTTTAAAGGGGAAACTGAAGCTTTCTTT. Amino acid sequence: CASSFKGETEAFF.

The CDR3 loop is CASQGFAYNEQFF. For the CDR3, the DNA is TGTGCCAGTCAGGGGTTCGCCTACAATGAGCAGTTCTTC. The chain joins TRBV6-1 to TRBJ2-1, with D perhaps TRBD1 (6 bases). V gave up 9 bases and J gave up 2 bases, with 11 bases separating them. Germline loops: CDR1 MNHNS, CDR2 SASEGT. The CDR3 length is 13 residues.

The chain joins TRBV4-2 to TRBJ2-5; TRBD2 aligns across 9 bases. The V segment lost 2 bases and the J segment 4 bases; nucleotides outside the gene matches: 11. This CDR3 spans 17 amino acids. Germline V CDR1 and CDR2: LGHNA, YNFKEQ. The chain's CDR3 is CASSQPTERGVPETQYF. In DNA form, the CDR3 reads TGTGCCAGCAGCCAACCGACGGAGCGGGGGGTTCCAGAGACCCAGTACTTC.

This clone has more than one count but fewer than ten. The rearrangement joins TRBV6-5 to TRBJ1-3; a possible D gene is TRBD1 (6 bases). The CDR3 sequence is 12 residues long. The ends were cut back, 10 bases at V and 5 bases at J, with 12 bases in the middle. Germline V CDR1 and CDR2: MNHEY, SVGAGI. The CDR3 DNA follows: TGTGCCAAAGAGACAGGCCGAAACACCATATATTTT. Amino acids: CAKETGRNTIYF.

For the CDR3, the DNA is TGTGCCATCGGGTCAGCGGGACGTCCCTACGAGCAGTACTTC. Residues: CAIGSAGRPYEQYF. The chain carries TRBV10-3 and TRBJ2-7, with 7 bases identical to TRBD2. This CDR3 spans 14 amino acids. Looked up from germline, CDR1 is ENHRY and CDR2 is SYGVKD. V lost 8 bases to trimming and J lost 2 bases; unmatched junction nucleotides: 9.

The chain joins TRBV9 to TRBJ2-3, with TRBD1 matching 8 bases. J lost 3 bases, V lost 2 bases, and 5 bases had no gene match. There are 15 residues in the CDR3. Germline values: CDR1 SGDLS, CDR2 YYNGEE. The CDR3 region has the DNA TGTGCCAGCAGCGTTCGGGACAGGCAGACAGATACGCAGTATTTT. Protein product: CASSVRDRQTDTQYF.

This clone was recorded a few times. The chain combines TRBV12-5 with TRBJ2-5; 10 nucleotides match TRBD2. Per the germline V gene, CDR1 is LGHNT and CDR2 is FRNRAP. With V trimmed by 6 bases and J by 5 bases, 6 bases remained unmatched. CDR3 length: 14 residues. CDR3: CASGKAGGGETQYF. CDR3 in DNA: TGTGCTAGTGGAAAAGCGGGAGGGGGGGAGACCCAGTACTTC. Full variable domain (missing parts from reference TRBV12-5 and TRBJ2-5): DARVTQTPRHKVTEMGQEVTMRCQPILGHNTVFWYRQTMMQGLELLAYFRNRAPLDDSGMPKDRFSAEMPDATLATLKIQPSEPRDSAVYFCASGKAGGGETQYFGPGTRLLVL.

The chain is built from TRBV7-6 and TRBJ2-1, with 8 positions matching TRBD2. The CDR3 contains 16 residues. The germline gives CDR1 SGHVS, CDR2 FNYEAQ. Unmatched junction bases numbered 8, after V lost 4 bases and J lost 3 bases. The CDR3 region is CASSSHGTRIYNEQFF. The CDR3 DNA sequence: TGTGCCAGCAGCTCCCATGGGACTAGAATCTACAATGAGCAGTTCTTC. The whole variable domain, remainder taken from reference TRBV7-6 and TRBJ2-1, is GAGVSQSPRYKVTKRGQDVALRCDPISGHVSLYWYRQALGQGPEFLTYFNYEAQQDKSGLPNDRFSAERPEGSISTLTIQRTEQRDSAMYRCASSSHGTRIYNEQFFGPGTRLTVL.

This clone was seen a few times. J is TRBJ1-2 and V is TRBV7-9, with D possibly matching TRBD1 (6 bases). Trimming stripped 1 base from V and 7 bases from J, with 10 bases between. The length of the CDR3 is 13 residues. Germline V gene sequence: CDR1 SEHNR, CDR2 FQNEAQ (reference sequence). CDR3 DNA sequence: TGTGCCAGCAGCTTAGACAGGGTTGGTGGCTACACCTTC. Protein sequence: CASSLDRVGGYTF.

Only one count was recorded for this clone. The chain uses TRBV6-4 and TRBJ2-3; 12 bases map to TRBD2. Trimming at V came to 4 bases and at J to 1 base, leaving 3 bases not matched to a gene. This CDR3 has 16 amino acids. Germline CDR1 reads MRHNA; CDR2 reads SNTAGT. This CDR3 is CASSVASGGGTDTQYF. CDR3 coding DNA: TGTGCCAGCAGTGTCGCTAGCGGGGGGGGCACAGATACGCAGTATTTT.

In DNA form, the CDR3 reads TGCGCCAGCAGCTCCGGTGGAGCCCGTATTCAGTACTTC. Translated, it gives CASSSGGARIQYF. The chain uses TRBV5-1 and TRBJ2-4; D gene ambiguous. Germline CDR1 reads SGHRS; CDR2 reads YFSETQ. This CDR3 is 13 amino acids long. V was pared by 3 bases and J by 10 bases, with 14 bases between.